The 19 T cell receptor beta chains given below trace back to one sample, sequenced in a study of blood T cell repertoires in COVID-19. Measured with immunoSEQ multiplex PCR; TCRdb has only the in-frame clones, and not every one. Of 110,000 to 150,000 clones listed, roughly 84% were seen once; the top ten hold 5.5%. Sequenced sample: PBMCs or T cells enriched from blood (not recorded which). The receptors were gathered from a man aged 35 to 55 with acute COVID-19.

This chain joins TRBV5-6 and TRBJ2-2; D call uncertain. The CDR3 is 15 residues long. CDR1 and CDR2 from the germline V gene are SGHDT and YYEEEE. Trimming took 0 bases from V and 1 from J, leaving 7 bases between them. CDR3 in DNA: TGTGCCAGCAGCTTGGGTTGGAGGAACACCGGGGAGCTGTTTTTT. It codes for CASSLGWRNTGELFF.

The chain links TRBV4-1 to TRBJ2-7; the D gene is possibly TRBD1 (7 bases). Trimming stripped 4 bases from V and 2 bases from J, with 18 bases between. CDR3 length: 16 residues. Germline values: CDR1 MGHRA, CDR2 YSYEKL. DNA for the CDR3: TGCGCCAGCAGCCGGGGCGCGGGACAGTCCCCCTACGAGCAGTACTTC. Translation: CASSRGAGQSPYEQYF.

The genes are TRBV29-1 and TRBJ2-7; 11 positions agree with TRBD1. CDR3 length: 13 amino acids. The germline V gene has CDR1 SQVTM and CDR2 ANQGSEA. Trimming took 6 bases from V and 6 from J; bases not matched to a gene: 7. The DNA for the CDR3 is TGCAGCGTCGGACAGGGGGCGTTGAGCGAGCAGTACTTC. This translates into CSVGQGALSEQYF.

The chain couples TRBV5-6 to TRBJ2-1; 12 nucleotides align to TRBD2. Germline CDR1 is SGHDT and CDR2 is YYEEEE. V dropped 5 bases and J dropped 7; count of bases not matched to a gene: 4. The CDR3 has 14 amino acids. The CDR3 protein is CASSLLAGGNEQFF. The DNA of the CDR3 is TGTGCCAGCAGTCTTCTAGCGGGAGGGAATGAGCAGTTCTTC.

The J gene is TRBJ2-1, the V gene TRBV2; TRBD2 might be the D (7 bases). The CDR3 contains 16 residues. CDR1 is SNHLY, CDR2 FYNNEI, per germline. V lost 6 bases and J 7 bases, leaving 22 bases between the germline ends. The CDR3 reads CASSPRGGAGDNEQFF. CDR3 sequence (DNA): TGTGCCAGCAGCCCAAGGGGGGGGGCGGGAGATAATGAGCAGTTCTTC.

This clone has a single count. This chain joins TRBV5-4 and TRBJ2-1; D possibly corresponds to TRBD2 (5 bases). The germline V and J ends were trimmed by 0 bases and 1 base, with 8 bases remaining between them. Germline V gene lookup returns CDR1 SGHNT and CDR2 YYREEE (reference sequence). The CDR3 spans 15 residues. CDR3 DNA sequence: TGTGCCAGCAGCTTGGGGGGAGCGTCCTACAATGAGCAGTTCTTC. It is translated as CASSLGGASYNEQFF.

This rearrangement joins TRBV11-2 to TRBJ2-1, with TRBD2 matching over 8 bases. Germline CDR1 SGHAT, CDR2 FQNNGV. V shed 3 bases and J 0 bases; nucleotides not matched to a gene: 10. CDR3 size: 18 residues. CDR3 bases: TGTGCCAGCAGCTTTAACCAGCGGGGGCCCGTCTCCTACAATGAGCAGTTCTTC. Its protein is CASSFNQRGPVSYNEQFF.

The V gene is TRBV29-1, the J gene TRBJ2-2; no clear D gene. This CDR3 spans 12 amino acids. The germline V gene has CDR1 SQVTM and CDR2 ANQGSEA. V was cut by 6 bases and J by 7 bases, with 12 bases left in between. CDR3 coding DNA: TGCAGCGTGAAGTCAGCGAACGGGGAGCTGTTTTTT. Translation: CSVKSANGELFF.

This clone was seen a single time. V is TRBV5-4 and J is TRBJ2-7; D gene uncertain. Looked up from germline, CDR1 is SGHNT and CDR2 is YYREEE (reference sequence). The CDR3 is made up of 14 amino acids. The V and J ends lost 0 bases and 3 bases respectively, with 10 bases between them. The chain's CDR3 is CASSLDRSSYEQYF. The DNA of the CDR3 is TGTGCCAGCAGCTTGGATCGGTCAAGCTACGAGCAGTACTTC.

This clone was seen more than once but under ten times. The V and J genes are TRBV7-2 and TRBJ2-2, with 8 bases matching TRBD2. CDR1 SGHTA and CDR2 FQGNSA come from the germline V gene. The CDR3 has 15 amino acids. V trimming: 4 bases; J trimming: 2 bases; junction bases outside the gene matches: 3. The CDR3 bases are TGTGCCAGCAGCTGGGCGGGAGGCAACACCGGGGAGCTGTTTTTT. This codes for CASSWAGGNTGELFF.

This clone has just one count. The V gene is TRBV5-1, the J gene TRBJ2-5; possible D gene TRBD1, 5 bases. V lost 0 bases, J lost 2 bases, and 11 bases lay in between. The length of the CDR3 is 15 residues. CDR1 and CDR2 from the germline V gene are SGHRS and YFSETQ. The CDR3 coding sequence is TGCGCCAGCAGCTTGGTGATCGACAGACAAGAGACCCAGTACTTC. It codes for CASSLVIDRQETQYF.

The J gene is TRBJ1-3, the V gene TRBV28; D remains ambiguous. The CDR3 is made up of 13 amino acids. CDR1 and CDR2 (germline): MDHEN, SYDVKM. Trimming stripped 3 bases from V and 4 bases from J, with 7 bases between. The CDR3 here is CASSLVEGNTIYF. CDR3 DNA: TGTGCCAGCAGTTTGGTTGAGGGAAACACCATATATTTT. Combining the CDR3 with reference TRBV28 and TRBJ1-3 gives the whole variable domain DVKVTQSSRYLVKRTGEKVFLECVQDMDHENMFWYRQDPGLGLRLIYFSYDVKMKEKGDIPEGYSVSREKKERFSLILESASTNQTSMYLCASSLVEGNTIYFGEGSWLTVV.

The J gene is TRBJ2-1, the V gene TRBV2, with 8 bases fitting TRBD2. V shed 2 bases, J shed 5 bases, and the junction held 8 bases outside the gene matches. Germline V gene sequence: CDR1 SNHLY, CDR2 FYNNEI. The CDR3 has 16 amino acids. In DNA, the CDR3 is TGTGCCAGCAGTGAATGGCGGCGGGGGGCTAACAATGAGCAGTTCTTC. Translation gives CASSEWRRGANNEQFF.

The chain recombines TRBV11-3 with TRBJ2-3; D is undetermined. Trimming pared 3 bases from V and 4 bases from J, leaving 8 bases between. Germline CDR1 is SGHNT and CDR2 is YENEEA. The CDR3 has 13 residues. The CDR3 reads CASSLTRADTQYF. DNA of the CDR3: TGTGCCAGCAGCTTGACTCGAGCAGATACGCAGTATTTT.

V usage is TRBV5-1 and J usage is TRBJ2-2; maybe TRBD2 (5 bases). There are 15 residues in the CDR3. V lost 7 bases and J lost 0, with 13 bases in between. Germline CDR1 reads SGHRS; CDR2 reads YFSETQ. The CDR3 nucleotides read TGCGCCAGCCGCAAAAGACTAACGAACACCGGGGAGCTGTTTTTT. This sequence encodes CASRKRLTNTGELFF.

This CDR3 reads CSARGVNEQFF. CDR3 in DNA: TGCAGTGCTCGCGGGGTGAATGAGCAGTTCTTC. The rearrangement links TRBV20-1 to TRBJ2-1, with a possible D match to TRBD2 (6 bases). Trimming took 5 bases from V and 7 from J, leaving 9 bases between them. CDR3 length: 11 amino acids. Germline values: CDR1 DFQATT, CDR2 SNEGSKA (reference sequence).

The chain employs TRBV7-2 and TRBJ2-7; D ambiguous. Trimming took off 1 base at V and 7 bases at J, with 14 bases between the two ends. Germline V CDR1 and CDR2: SGHTA, FQGNSA. This CDR3 region has 14 residues. CDR3 bases: TGTGCCAGCAGCTTAGATCGGTCTTCCTTGGAGCAGTACTTC. This sequence encodes CASSLDRSSLEQYF.

This clone showed up just once. The V gene is TRBV28, the J gene TRBJ1-1; 7 nucleotides align to TRBD1. Losses at the gene ends were 1 base for V and 1 base for J; bases not matched to a gene: 9. CDR1 and CDR2 (germline): MDHEN, SYDVKM. CDR3 length: 17 residues. The CDR3: CASSLSPFGTENTEAFF. CDR3 DNA: TGTGCCAGCAGTTTATCCCCCTTTGGGACAGAGAACACTGAAGCTTTCTTT.

The V and J genes are TRBV2 and TRBJ2-7; 11 bases match TRBD2. Germline V CDR1 and CDR2: SNHLY, FYNNEI. After removal of 7 bases from V and 4 bases from J, the junction contained 6 bases not matched to a gene. This CDR3 comprises 14 residues. The CDR3 protein is CASKTSGARYEQYF. For the CDR3, the DNA is TGTGCCAGCAAGACTAGCGGGGCGCGATACGAGCAGTACTTC.